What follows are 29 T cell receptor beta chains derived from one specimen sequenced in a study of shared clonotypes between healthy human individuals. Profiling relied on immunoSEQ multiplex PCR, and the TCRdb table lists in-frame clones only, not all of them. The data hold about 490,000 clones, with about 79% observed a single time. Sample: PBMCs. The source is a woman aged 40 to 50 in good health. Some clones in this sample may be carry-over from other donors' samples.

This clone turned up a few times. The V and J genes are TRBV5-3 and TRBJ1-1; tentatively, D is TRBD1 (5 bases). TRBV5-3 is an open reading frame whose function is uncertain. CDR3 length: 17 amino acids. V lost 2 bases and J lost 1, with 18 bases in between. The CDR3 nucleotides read TGTGCCAGAAGCTTTGTATGGATCCCGGGGGGGAACACTGAAGCTTTCTTT. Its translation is CARSFVWIPGGNTEAFF.

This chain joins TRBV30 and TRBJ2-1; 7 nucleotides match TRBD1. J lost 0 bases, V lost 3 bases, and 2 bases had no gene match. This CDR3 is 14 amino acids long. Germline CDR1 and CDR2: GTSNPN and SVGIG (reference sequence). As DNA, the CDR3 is TGTGCCTGGAGGACAGGGCCCTCCTACAATGAGCAGTTCTTC. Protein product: CAWRTGPSYNEQFF.

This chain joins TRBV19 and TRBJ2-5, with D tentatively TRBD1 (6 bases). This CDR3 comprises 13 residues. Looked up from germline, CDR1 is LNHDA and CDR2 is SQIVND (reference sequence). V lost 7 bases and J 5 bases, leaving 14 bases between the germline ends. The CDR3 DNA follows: TGTGCCAGTAATACAGGGTCGGGTGAGACCCAGTACTTC. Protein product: CASNTGSGETQYF.

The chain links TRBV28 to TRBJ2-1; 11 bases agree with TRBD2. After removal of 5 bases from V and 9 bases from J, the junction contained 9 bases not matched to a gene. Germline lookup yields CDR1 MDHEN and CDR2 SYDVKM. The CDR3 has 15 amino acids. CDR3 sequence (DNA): TGTGCCAGCAGTACCATTAGCGGGAGGGGTGTTGAGCAGTTCTTC. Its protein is CASSTISGRGVEQFF.

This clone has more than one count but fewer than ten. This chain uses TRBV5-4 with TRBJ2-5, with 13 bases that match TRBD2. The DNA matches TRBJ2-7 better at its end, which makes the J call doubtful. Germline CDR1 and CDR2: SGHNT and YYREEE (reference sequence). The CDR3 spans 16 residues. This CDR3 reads CASSSGTSGILYEQYF. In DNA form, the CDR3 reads TGTGCCAGCAGCTCTGGGACTAGCGGGATCCTCTACGAGCAGTACTTC.

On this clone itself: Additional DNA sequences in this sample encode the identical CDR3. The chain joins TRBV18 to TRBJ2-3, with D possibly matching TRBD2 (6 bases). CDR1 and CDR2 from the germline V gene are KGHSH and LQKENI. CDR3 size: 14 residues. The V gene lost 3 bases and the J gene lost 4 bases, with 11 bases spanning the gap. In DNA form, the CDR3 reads TGTGCCAGCTCACCTCCTGGAGGGGCAGATACGCAGTATTTT. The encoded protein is CASSPPGGADTQYF.

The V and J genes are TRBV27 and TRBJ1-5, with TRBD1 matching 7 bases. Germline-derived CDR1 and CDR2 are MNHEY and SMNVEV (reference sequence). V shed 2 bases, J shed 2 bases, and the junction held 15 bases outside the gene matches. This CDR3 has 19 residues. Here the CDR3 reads CASSLRFKLGGFGNQPQHF. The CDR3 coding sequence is TGTGCCAGCAGTTTAAGGTTTAAGCTAGGGGGCTTCGGCAATCAGCCCCAGCATTTT.

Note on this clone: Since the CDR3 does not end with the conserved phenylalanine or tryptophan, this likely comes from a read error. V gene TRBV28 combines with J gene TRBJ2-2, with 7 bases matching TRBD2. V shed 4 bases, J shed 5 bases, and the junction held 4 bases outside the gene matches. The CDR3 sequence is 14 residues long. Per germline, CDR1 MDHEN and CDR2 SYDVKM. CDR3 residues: CASSYPGGTGELFC. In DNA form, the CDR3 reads TGTGCCAGCAGTTACCCGGGAGGAACCGGGGAGCTGTTTTGT.

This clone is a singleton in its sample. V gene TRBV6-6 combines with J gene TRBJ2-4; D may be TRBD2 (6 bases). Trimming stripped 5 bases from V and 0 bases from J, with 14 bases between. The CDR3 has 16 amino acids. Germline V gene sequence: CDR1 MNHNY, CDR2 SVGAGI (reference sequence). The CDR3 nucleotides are TGTGCCAGCAGTCCCCGGAGGGGACTAGCCAAAAACATTCAGTACTTC. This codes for CASSPRRGLAKNIQYF.

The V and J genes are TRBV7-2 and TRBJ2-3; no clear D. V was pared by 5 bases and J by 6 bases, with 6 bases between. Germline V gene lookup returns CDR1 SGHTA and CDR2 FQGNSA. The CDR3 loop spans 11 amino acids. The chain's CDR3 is CASSPKDTQYF. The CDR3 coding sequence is TGTGCCAGCAGCCCGAAGGATACGCAGTATTTT.

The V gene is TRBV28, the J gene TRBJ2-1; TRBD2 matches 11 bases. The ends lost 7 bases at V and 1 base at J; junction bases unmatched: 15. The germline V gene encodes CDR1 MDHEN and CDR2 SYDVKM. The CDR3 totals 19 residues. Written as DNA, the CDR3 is TGTGCCAGCACCCTAGGGGGTAGCGGGAGGGCGGGTTCCTACAATGAGCAGTTCTTC. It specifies CASTLGGSGRAGSYNEQFF.

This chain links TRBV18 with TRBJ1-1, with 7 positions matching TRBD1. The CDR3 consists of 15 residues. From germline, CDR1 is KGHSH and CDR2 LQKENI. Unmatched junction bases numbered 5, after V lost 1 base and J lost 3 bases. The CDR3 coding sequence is TGTGCCAGCTCACCACGACAGGGTGGTCACACTGAAGCTTTCTTT. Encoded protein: CASSPRQGGHTEAFF.

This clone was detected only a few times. The CDR3 protein is CASSLTDRGGKWYGYTF. DNA of the CDR3: TGTGCCAGCAGTTTGACGGACAGGGGAGGGAAGTGGTATGGCTACACCTTC. The V gene is TRBV27, the J gene TRBJ1-2, with 9 bases that match TRBD1. The V and J ends lost 3 bases and 5 bases, in that order; junction bases with no gene match: 13. Looked up from germline, CDR1 is MNHEY and CDR2 is SMNVEV (reference sequence). The CDR3 runs to 17 residues.

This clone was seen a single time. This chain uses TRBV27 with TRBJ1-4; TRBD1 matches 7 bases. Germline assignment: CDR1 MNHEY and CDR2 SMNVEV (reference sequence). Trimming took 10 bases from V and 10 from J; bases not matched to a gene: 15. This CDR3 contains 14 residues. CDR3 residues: CAIHPGQRLGKLFF. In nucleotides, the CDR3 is TGTGCCATCCACCCGGGACAGAGATTGGGAAAACTGTTTTTT.

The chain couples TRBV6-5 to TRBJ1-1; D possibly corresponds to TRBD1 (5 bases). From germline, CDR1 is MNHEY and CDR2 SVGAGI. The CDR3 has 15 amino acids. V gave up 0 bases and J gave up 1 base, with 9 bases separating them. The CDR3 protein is CASSYSWDANTEAFF. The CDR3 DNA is TGTGCCAGCAGTTACTCCTGGGACGCGAACACTGAAGCTTTCTTT.

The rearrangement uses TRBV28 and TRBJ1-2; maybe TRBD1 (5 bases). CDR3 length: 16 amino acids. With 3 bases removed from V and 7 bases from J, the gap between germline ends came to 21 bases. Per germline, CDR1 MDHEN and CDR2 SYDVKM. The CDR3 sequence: CASSLEGPQGAGGYTF. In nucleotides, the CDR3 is TGTGCCAGCAGTTTGGAAGGCCCCCAGGGTGCAGGTGGCTACACCTTC.

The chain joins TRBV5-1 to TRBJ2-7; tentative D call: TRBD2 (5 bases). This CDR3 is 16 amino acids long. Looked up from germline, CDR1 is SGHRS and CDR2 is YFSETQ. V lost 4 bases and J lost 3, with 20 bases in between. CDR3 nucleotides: TGCGCCAGCAGCCCAACCCCCGGGGAGCACCACTACGAGCAGTACTTC. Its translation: CASSPTPGEHHYEQYF.

CDR3 in amino acids: CASSSRPGVGTQYF. DNA for the CDR3: TGTGCCAGCAGCTCCCGACCCGGGGTGGGCACCCAGTACTTC. This chain links TRBV13 with TRBJ2-5; weak D call: TRBD2 (5 bases). The V and J ends lost 4 bases and 8 bases respectively, with 17 bases between them. Germline CDR1 and CDR2: PRHDT and FYEKMQ (reference sequence). The length of the CDR3 is 14 residues.

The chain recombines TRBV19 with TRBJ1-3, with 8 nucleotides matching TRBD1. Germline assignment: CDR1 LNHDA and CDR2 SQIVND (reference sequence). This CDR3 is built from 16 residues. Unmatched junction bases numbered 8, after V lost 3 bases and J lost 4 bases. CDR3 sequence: CASSIVTGAGGNTIYF. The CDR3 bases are TGTGCCAGTAGTATCGTGACAGGGGCAGGAGGAAACACCATATATTTT.

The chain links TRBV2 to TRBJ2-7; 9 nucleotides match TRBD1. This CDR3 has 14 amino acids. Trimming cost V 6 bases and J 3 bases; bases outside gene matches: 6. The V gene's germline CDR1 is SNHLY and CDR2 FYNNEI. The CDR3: CASSLGQGLYEQYF. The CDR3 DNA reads TGTGCCAGCAGCCTGGGACAGGGTCTCTACGAGCAGTACTTC.

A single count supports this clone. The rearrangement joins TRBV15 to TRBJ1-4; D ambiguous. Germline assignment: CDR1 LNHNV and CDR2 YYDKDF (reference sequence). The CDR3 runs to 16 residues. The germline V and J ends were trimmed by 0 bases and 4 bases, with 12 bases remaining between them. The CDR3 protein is CATSRDLIGDNEKLFF. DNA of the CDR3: TGTGCCACCAGCAGAGATCTTATCGGGGATAATGAAAAACTGTTTTTT. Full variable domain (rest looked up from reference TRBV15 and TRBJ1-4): DAMVIQNPRYQVTQFGKPVTLSCSQTLNHNVMYWYQQKSSQAPKLLFHYYDKDFNNEADTPDNFQSRRPNTSFCFLDIRSPGLGDTAMYLCATSRDLIGDNEKLFFGSGTQLSVL.

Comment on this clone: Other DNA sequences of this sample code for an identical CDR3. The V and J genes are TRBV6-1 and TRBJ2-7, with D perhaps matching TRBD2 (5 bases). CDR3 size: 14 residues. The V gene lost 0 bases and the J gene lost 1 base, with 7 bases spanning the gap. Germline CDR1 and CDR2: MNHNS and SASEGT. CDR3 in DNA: TGTGCCAGCAGTGAAGCGAGGGTATCCTACGAGCAGTACTTC. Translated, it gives CASSEARVSYEQYF.

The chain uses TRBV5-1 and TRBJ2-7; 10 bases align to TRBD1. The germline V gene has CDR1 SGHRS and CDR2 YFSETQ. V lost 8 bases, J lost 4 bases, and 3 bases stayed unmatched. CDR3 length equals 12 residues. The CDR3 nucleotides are TGCGCCAGGCGGACAGGGGGGTACGAGCAGTACTTC. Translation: CARRTGGYEQYF.

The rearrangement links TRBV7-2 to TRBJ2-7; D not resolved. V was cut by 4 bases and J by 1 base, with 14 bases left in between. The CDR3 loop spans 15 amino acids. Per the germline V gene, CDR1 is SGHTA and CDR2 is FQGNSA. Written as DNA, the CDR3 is TGTGCCAGCAGCTCATATGATCGGGCGTCCTACGAGCAGTACTTC. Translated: CASSSYDRASYEQYF.

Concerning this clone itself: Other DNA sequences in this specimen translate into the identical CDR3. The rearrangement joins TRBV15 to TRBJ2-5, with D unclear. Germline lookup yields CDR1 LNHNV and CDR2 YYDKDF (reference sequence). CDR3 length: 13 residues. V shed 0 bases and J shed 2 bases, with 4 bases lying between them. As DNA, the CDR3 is TGTGCCACCAGCAGAGAGAGTCAAGAGACCCAGTACTTC. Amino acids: CATSRESQETQYF.

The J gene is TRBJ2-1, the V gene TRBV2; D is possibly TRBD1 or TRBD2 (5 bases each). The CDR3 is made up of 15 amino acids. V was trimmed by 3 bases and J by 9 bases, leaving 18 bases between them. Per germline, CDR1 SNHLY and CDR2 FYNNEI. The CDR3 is CASSELVLVQGEQFF. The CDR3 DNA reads TGTGCCAGCAGTGAGCTGGTACTAGTCCAGGGTGAGCAGTTCTTC.

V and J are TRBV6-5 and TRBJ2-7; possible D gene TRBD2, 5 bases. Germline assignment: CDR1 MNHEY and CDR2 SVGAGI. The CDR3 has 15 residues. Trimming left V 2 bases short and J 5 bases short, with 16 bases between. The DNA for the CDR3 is TGTGCCAGCAGTTACACCCCTTGGGGAGATGACGAGCAGTACTTC. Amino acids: CASSYTPWGDDEQYF.

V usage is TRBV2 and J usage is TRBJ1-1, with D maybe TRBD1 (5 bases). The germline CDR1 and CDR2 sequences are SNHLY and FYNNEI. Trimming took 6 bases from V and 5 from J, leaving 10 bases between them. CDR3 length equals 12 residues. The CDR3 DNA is TGTGCCAGCAGGAGGGACGAAACTGAAGCTTTCTTT. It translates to CASRRDETEAFF.

In DNA, the CDR3 is TGTGCCAGCAGCTTGGCGGCCGGCTCCTACAATGAGCAGTTCTTC. Its protein product is CASSLAAGSYNEQFF. The rearrangement links TRBV5-4 to TRBJ2-1; D unclear. Germline V gene sequence: CDR1 SGHNT, CDR2 YYREEE (reference sequence). Between the trimmed V and J ends, which lost 0 bases and 0 bases, there was a span of 7 bases. This CDR3 has 15 residues. The entire variable domain, with the rest obtained from reference TRBV5-4 and TRBJ2-1, is as follows: ETGVTQSPTHLIKTRGQQVTLRCSSQSGHNTVSWYQQALGQGPQFIFQYYREEENGRGNFPPRFSGLQFPNYSSELNVNALELDDSALYLCASSLAAGSYNEQFFGPGTRLTVL.